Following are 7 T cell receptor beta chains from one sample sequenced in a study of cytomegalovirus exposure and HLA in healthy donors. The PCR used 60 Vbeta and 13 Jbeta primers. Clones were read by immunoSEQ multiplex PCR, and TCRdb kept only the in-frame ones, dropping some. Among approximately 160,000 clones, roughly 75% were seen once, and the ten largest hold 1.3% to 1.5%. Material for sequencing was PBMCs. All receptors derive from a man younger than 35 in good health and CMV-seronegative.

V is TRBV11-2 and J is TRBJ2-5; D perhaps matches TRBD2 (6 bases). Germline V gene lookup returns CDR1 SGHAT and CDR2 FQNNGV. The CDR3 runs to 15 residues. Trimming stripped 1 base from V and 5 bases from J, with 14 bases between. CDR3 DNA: TGTGCCAGCAGCTTAGGGCGGGTTCGGGGGGAGACCCAGTACTTC. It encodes CASSLGRVRGETQYF. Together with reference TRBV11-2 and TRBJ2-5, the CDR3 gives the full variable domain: EAGVAQSPRYKIIEKRQSVAFWCNPISGHATLYWYQQILGQGPKLLIQFQNNGVVDDSQLPKDRFSAERLKGVDSTLKIQPAKLEDSAVYLCASSLGRVRGETQYFGPGTRLLVL.

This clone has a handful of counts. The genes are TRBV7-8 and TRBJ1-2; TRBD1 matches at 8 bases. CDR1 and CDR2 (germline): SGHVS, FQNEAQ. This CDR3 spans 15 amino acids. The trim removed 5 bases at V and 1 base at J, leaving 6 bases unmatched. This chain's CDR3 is CASSPDRVNNYGYTF. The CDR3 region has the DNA TGTGCCAGCAGCCCGGACAGGGTGAATAACTATGGCTACACCTTC.

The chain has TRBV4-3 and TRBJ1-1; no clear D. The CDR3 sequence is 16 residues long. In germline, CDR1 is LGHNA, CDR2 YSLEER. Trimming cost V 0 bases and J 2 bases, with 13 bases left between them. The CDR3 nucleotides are TGCGCCAGCAGCCAAGAACCAGGCAGGATAAACACTGAAGCTTTCTTT. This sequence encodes CASSQEPGRINTEAFF.

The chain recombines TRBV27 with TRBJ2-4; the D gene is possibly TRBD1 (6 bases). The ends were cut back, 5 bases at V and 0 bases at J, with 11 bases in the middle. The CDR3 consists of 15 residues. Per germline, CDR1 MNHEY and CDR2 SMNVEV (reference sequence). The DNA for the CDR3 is TGTGCCAGCAGTGACAGGTACCTAGCCAAAAACATTCAGTACTTC. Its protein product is CASSDRYLAKNIQYF.

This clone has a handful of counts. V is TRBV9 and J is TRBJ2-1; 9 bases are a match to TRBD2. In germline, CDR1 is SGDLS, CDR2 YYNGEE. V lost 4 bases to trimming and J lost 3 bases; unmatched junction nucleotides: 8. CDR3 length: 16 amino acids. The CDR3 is CASSPRASGIYNEQFF. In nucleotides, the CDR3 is TGTGCCAGCAGCCCCCGGGCTAGCGGGATCTACAATGAGCAGTTCTTC.

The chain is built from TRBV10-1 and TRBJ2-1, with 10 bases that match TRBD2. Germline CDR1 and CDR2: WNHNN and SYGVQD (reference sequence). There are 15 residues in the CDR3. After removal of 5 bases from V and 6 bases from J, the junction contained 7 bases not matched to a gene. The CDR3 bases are TGCGCCAGCAGTTCCGGGACTAGCGTTGGCAATGAGCAGTTCTTC. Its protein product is CASSSGTSVGNEQFF.

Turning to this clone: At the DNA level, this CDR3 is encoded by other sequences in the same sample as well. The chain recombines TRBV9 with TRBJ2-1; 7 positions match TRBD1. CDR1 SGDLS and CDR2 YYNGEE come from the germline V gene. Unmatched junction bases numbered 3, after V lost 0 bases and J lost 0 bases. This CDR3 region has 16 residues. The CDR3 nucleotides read TGTGCCAGCAGCGTAGGAGGGGGCGGCTCCTACAATGAGCAGTTCTTC. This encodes CASSVGGGGSYNEQFF.